This T cell receptor (beta chain) was profiled in a study of CD8 T cells in ankylosing spondylitis. This CDR3 spans 15 amino acids. Germline CDR1 SGHTA, CDR2 FQGNSA. J lost 3 bases, V lost 3 bases, and 6 bases had no gene match. This clonotype was seen at least ten times. TCRdb redid the calling of the 5' RACE reads with MiXCR, one entry per CDR3 protein. The sample contains around 250,000 distinct CDR3 sequences, about 10% of which appear only once. This chain joins TRBV7-2 and TRBJ2-3, with 7 bases lining up with TRBD2. The source of this sequence is a male donor with ankylosing spondylitis or in good health (not recorded which). Input material: blood, either unsorted or a sorted T cell fraction (not recorded which). CDR3 loop: CASSFSGERTDTQYF. The CDR3 DNA is TGTGCCAGCAGCTTCAGCGGGGAAAGAACAGATACGCAGTATTTT.